The 29 T cell receptor beta chains below come from one sample, sequenced in a study of quantifying T cell responses using KT2 cells. Looking at the study overall: Reverse transcription used primers in the TCR alpha and beta constant regions.

The cDNA 3' end received a ligated oligonucleotide with a UMI. An equimolar mix of RC1.1 and RC1.2 primed the beta chain across TRBC1 and TRBC2. One entry per CDR3 protein results from TCRdb running MiXCR on the UMI-ligation and nested PCR reads. There are tens of thousands of distinct CDR3 sequences in the sample; more than 7% occur only once, and approximately 15% lies in the top ten. Sequenced sample: PBMCs spiked with cells of the T cell clone KT2. The receptors were gathered from a human donor.

V usage is TRBV12-3 or TRBV12-4 and J usage is TRBJ2-7; D is perhaps TRBD2 (6 bases). The CDR3 covers 12 residues. V shed 5 bases and J shed 7 bases, with 12 bases lying between them. The CDR3 is CASSSIGREQYF. The CDR3 region has the DNA TGTGCCAGCAGTAGTATTGGGAGGGAGCAGTACTTC.

This clonotype was counted many times. The V gene is TRBV6-2 or TRBV6-3, the J gene TRBJ1-2; D not resolved. Trimming removed 5 bases from V and 7 bases from J, with 23 bases in between. The germline gives CDR1 MNHEY, CDR2 SVGEGT. The CDR3 runs 16 residues. The CDR3 DNA sequence: TGTGCCAGCAGTCGTTCGGGCCGCAGACTTACTAGTGGCTACACCTTC. Its translation: CASSRSGRRLTSGYTF.

This clonotype occurred many times. The chain employs TRBV5-1 and TRBJ2-5; D might be TRBD1 (6 bases). From germline, CDR1 is SGHRS and CDR2 YFSETQ. The CDR3 totals 14 residues. V was pared by 4 bases and J by 2 bases, with 12 bases between. CDR3 sequence reads: CASSQGTVQETQYF. CDR3 DNA sequence: TGCGCCAGCAGCCAGGGGACCGTACAAGAGACCCAGTACTTC. The whole variable domain, remainder taken from reference TRBV5-1 and TRBJ2-5, is KAGVTQTPRYLIKTRGQQVTLSCSPISGHRSVSWYQQTPGQGLQFLFEYFSETQRNKGNFPGRFSGRQFSNSRSEMNVSTLELGDSALYLCASSQGTVQETQYFGPGTRLLVL.

The chain employs TRBV24-1 and TRBJ2-1; D is tentatively TRBD1 or TRBD2 (5 bases each). The CDR3 is 15 residues long. V shed 3 bases and J shed 4 bases, with 12 bases lying between them. Per germline, CDR1 KGHDR and CDR2 SFDVKD. As DNA, the CDR3 is TGTGCCACCAGTGATCCGAGGGACGTTTACAATGAGCAGTTCTTC. Protein: CATSDPRDVYNEQFF.

This clonotype has ten or more counts. The chain recombines TRBV29-1 with TRBJ1-3; 9 bases line up with TRBD1. The CDR3 is made up of 14 amino acids. V lost 3 bases to trimming and J lost 2 bases; unmatched junction nucleotides: 2. Germline values: CDR1 SQVTM, CDR2 ANQGSEA. CDR3 amino acids: CSVDRDRAGNTIYF. CDR3 bases: TGCAGCGTTGACCGGGACAGGGCTGGAAACACCATATATTTT. Looking up the rest from reference TRBV29-1 and TRBJ1-3 gives the full variable domain: SAVISQKPSRDICQRGTSLTIQCQVDSQVTMMFWYRQQPGQSLTLIATANQGSEATYESGFVIDKFPISRPNLTFSTLTVSNMSPEDSSIYLCSVDRDRAGNTIYFGEGSWLTVV.

This clonotype was detected ten times or more. The DNA of the CDR3 is TGTGCCAGCAGTCGACAGGGCACAGAAGCTTTCTTT. This encodes CASSRQGTEAFF. The gene calls are TRBV12-3 or TRBV12-4 and TRBJ1-1, with 7 nucleotides matching TRBD1. CDR3 length: 12 residues. With 5 bases clipped from V and 8 bases from J, the junction kept 5 bases outside the gene matches.

CDR3 loop: CASSPEPGQGGEQYF. The CDR3 bases are TGTGCCAGCAGCCCGGAGCCGGGACAGGGAGGCGAGCAGTACTTC. The V and J genes are TRBV4-2 and TRBJ2-7, with 9 bases fitting TRBD1. Germline V gene data show CDR1 as LGHNA and CDR2 as YNFKEQ. The CDR3 loop spans 15 amino acids. J lost 6 bases, V lost 4 bases, and 10 bases had no gene match.

This clonotype was seen a handful of times. This chain connects TRBV6-5 to TRBJ2-2, with 9 bases that match TRBD1. V shed 6 bases and J 4 bases; nucleotides not matched to a gene: 6. This CDR3 has 15 residues. Germline V CDR1 and CDR2: MNHEY, SVGAGI. Here the CDR3 DNA reads TGTGCCAGCAGGGACAGGGGTAGAGGCACCGGGGAGCTGTTTTTT. As protein: CASRDRGRGTGELFF.

This clonotype was seen many times. The chain has TRBV3-1 and TRBJ2-1; 9 bases fit TRBD2. The germline V gene encodes CDR1 LGHDT and CDR2 YNNKEL (reference sequence). J gave up 2 bases and V 0 bases, and 5 bases lay outside the gene matches. This CDR3 has 17 residues. CDR3 protein: CASSQDYSGRTYNEQFF. The DNA for the CDR3 is TGTGCCAGCAGCCAAGATTACAGCGGGAGGACCTACAATGAGCAGTTCTTC.

This clonotype was seen repeatedly, ten times or more. The chain joins TRBV15 to TRBJ2-1; a possible D gene is TRBD2 (6 bases). Germline V lookup: CDR1 LNHNV, CDR2 YYDKDF (reference sequence). The ends were cut back, 6 bases at V and 4 bases at J, with 16 bases in the middle. The CDR3 has 15 amino acids. As DNA, the CDR3 is TGTGCCACCAGTCAGAGGGGTGGAGGGTACAATGAGCAGTTCTTC. Protein: CATSQRGGGYNEQFF. The whole variable domain, filled in from reference TRBV15 and TRBJ2-1, reads DAMVIQNPRYQVTQFGKPVTLSCSQTLNHNVMYWYQQKSSQAPKLLFHYYDKDFNNEADTPDNFQSRRPNTSFCFLDIRSPGLGDTAMYLCATSQRGGGYNEQFFGPGTRLTVL.

This clonotype was seen only a few times. The V gene is TRBV19, the J gene TRBJ2-3; a weak D match, TRBD1 (6 bases). The V gene's germline CDR1 is LNHDA and CDR2 SQIVND (reference sequence). The CDR3 has 14 amino acids. Trimming cost V 4 bases and J 1 base, with 9 bases left between them. CDR3 DNA: TGTGCCAGTAGTACAGGGGCCGGCACAGATACGCAGTATTTT. Encoded protein: CASSTGAGTDTQYF.

This clonotype was detected ten times or more. The V call is TRBV20-1, the J call TRBJ2-1; no clear D gene. Germline V gives CDR1 DFQATT, CDR2 SNEGSKA (reference sequence). The CDR3 totals 14 residues. With 3 bases removed from V and 4 bases from J, the gap between germline ends came to 13 bases. The CDR3 spells CSASSQRGYNEQFF. As DNA, the CDR3 is TGCAGTGCTAGTTCCCAGCGCGGTTACAATGAGCAGTTCTTC.

This clonotype was recorded at least ten times. This rearrangement joins TRBV29-1 to TRBJ1-2; D may be TRBD1 (6 bases). Trimming stripped 6 bases from V and 8 bases from J, with 16 bases between. Germline V lookup: CDR1 SQVTM, CDR2 ANQGSEA. This CDR3 contains 12 residues. CDR3 residues: CSVENRGYGYTF. The CDR3 bases are TGCAGCGTCGAGAATAGGGGGTACGGCTACACCTTC.

V gene TRBV7-9 combines with J gene TRBJ2-1; D unresolved. The germline V gene has CDR1 SEHNR and CDR2 FQNEAQ (reference sequence). This CDR3 contains 17 residues. V was cut by 1 base and J by 8 bases, with 21 bases left in between. The CDR3 DNA reads as TGTGCCAGCAGCTTAGTTGGAAGGACCCGCGTGGCCGATGAGCAGTTCTTC. Its translation is CASSLVGRTRVADEQFF.

This clonotype appeared a few times. The chain uses TRBV7-3 and TRBJ2-3; no clear D gene. Germline CDR1 reads SGHTA; CDR2 reads FQGTGA. The CDR3 has 15 amino acids. V was pared by 0 bases and J by 3 bases, with 10 bases between. The CDR3 is CASSLTPSRTDTQYF. CDR3 DNA: TGTGCCAGCAGCTTAACCCCTTCTCGGACAGATACGCAGTATTTT. Based on the CDR3 plus reference TRBV7-3 and TRBJ2-3, the full variable domain is GAGVSQTPSNKVTEKGKYVELRCDPISGHTALYWYRQSLGQGPEFLIYFQGTGAADDSGLPNDRFFAVRPEGSVSTLKIQRTERGDSAVYLCASSLTPSRTDTQYFGPGTRLTVL.

In its sample, this clonotype was seen many times. CDR3 nucleotides: TGTGCCAGCAGCTGGATGGGCCAACCGGGGGAGCAGTACTTC. Residues: CASSWMGQPGEQYF. The V call is TRBV5-5, the J call TRBJ2-7; D is possibly TRBD2 (5 bases). The CDR3 consists of 14 residues. Germline loops: CDR1 SGHKS, CDR2 YYEKEE (reference sequence). With 3 bases removed from V and 7 bases from J, the gap between germline ends came to 17 bases.

The chain links TRBV6-4 to TRBJ2-1; 11 bases line up with TRBD2. Germline V gives CDR1 MRHNA, CDR2 SNTAGT. The CDR3 contains 19 residues. V was clipped by 0 bases and J by 5 bases; unmatched bases: 12. The CDR3 nucleotides are TGTGCCAGCAGTGACTCAATCTTTGAGGGGACTAGCGGAGACAATGAGCAGTTCTTC. Protein: CASSDSIFEGTSGDNEQFF.

This clonotype was found many times. The chain employs TRBV20-1 and TRBJ2-7; 10 positions match TRBD2. Germline assignment: CDR1 DFQATT and CDR2 SNEGSKA (reference sequence). The length of the CDR3 is 15 residues. V trimming: 4 bases; J trimming: 2 bases; junction bases outside the gene matches: 8. CDR3 loop: CSATSTSGVTYEQYF. The CDR3 DNA reads as TGCAGTGCTACTTCCACTAGCGGGGTCACCTACGAGCAGTACTTC.

This clonotype was detected many times. This chain links TRBV5-4 with TRBJ2-7, with 9 bases lining up with TRBD2. CDR1 and CDR2 (germline): SGHNT, YYREEE (reference sequence). Trimming removed 0 bases from V and 0 bases from J; junction bases left unmatched: 4. There are 16 residues in the CDR3. As DNA, the CDR3 is TGTGCCAGCAGCTTGGGGCTAGCGGGACCCTCCTACGAGCAGTACTTC. Translating gives CASSLGLAGPSYEQYF.

The chain carries TRBV6-2 or TRBV6-3 and TRBJ1-5; D might be TRBD1 (5 bases). From germline, CDR1 is MNHEY and CDR2 SVGEGT. The CDR3 is 14 amino acids. V lost 7 bases and J lost 4, with 14 bases in between. CDR3 bases: TGTGCCAGCACCCTAGGAGGGGTGAATCAGCCCCAGCATTTT. Encoded protein: CASTLGGVNQPQHF.

The rearrangement joins TRBV2 to TRBJ2-5; the D is unclear. Germline CDR1 is SNHLY and CDR2 is FYNNEI. The ends were cut back, 6 bases at V and 0 bases at J, with 8 bases in the middle. The CDR3 runs 13 residues. The CDR3 DNA is TGTGCCAGCAGGGGCGGTCACCAAGAGACCCAGTACTTC. Amino acids: CASRGGHQETQYF.

This clonotype was seen many times. The chain joins TRBV12-3 or TRBV12-4 to TRBJ1-6, with D perhaps TRBD1 (5 bases). CDR3 length: 13 amino acids. Between the trimmed V and J ends, which lost 8 bases and 7 bases, there was a span of 12 bases. The CDR3 loop reads CASGGTENSPLHF. CDR3 sequence (DNA): TGTGCCAGCGGCGGGACCGAAAATTCACCCCTCCACTTT.

J is TRBJ2-3 and V is TRBV15; D gene unclear. CDR1 is LNHNV, CDR2 YYDKDF, per germline (reference sequence). The CDR3 contains 13 residues. V gave up 5 bases and J gave up 4 bases, with 10 bases separating them. CDR3 DNA: TGTGCCACCAGCGTGGATTGGCCAGATACGCAGTATTTT. Its protein product is CATSVDWPDTQYF. Drawing the rest from reference TRBV15 and TRBJ2-3, the complete variable domain is DAMVIQNPRYQVTQFGKPVTLSCSQTLNHNVMYWYQQKSSQAPKLLFHYYDKDFNNEADTPDNFQSRRPNTSFCFLDIRSPGLGDTAMYLCATSVDWPDTQYFGPGTRLTVL.

The sample holds many counts of this clonotype. This chain links TRBV29-1 with TRBJ2-5; 10 positions match TRBD1. The CDR3 totals 15 residues. The V gene's germline CDR1 is SQVTM and CDR2 ANQGSEA. V gave up 0 bases and J gave up 10 bases; unmatched junction bases: 11. The CDR3 DNA reads as TGCAGCGTTGAAGAGTGGAGGACAGGGGGTGGGATCCAGTACTTC. Its protein product is CSVEEWRTGGGIQYF.

This clonotype was seen many times. V usage is TRBV6-5 and J usage is TRBJ2-7; 11 nucleotides agree with TRBD2. This CDR3 region has 16 residues. Germline assignment: CDR1 MNHEY and CDR2 SVGAGI. V was pared by 0 bases and J by 3 bases, with 4 bases of the junction left unmatched. CDR3 bases: TGTGCCAGCAGTTACTCTGTAGCGGGAGGGAGCTACGAGCAGTACTTC. Translating gives CASSYSVAGGSYEQYF.

This clonotype was recorded a few times. The rearrangement joins TRBV29-1 to TRBJ1-2; D unclear. The CDR3 covers 12 residues. Trimming left V 3 bases short and J 11 bases short, with 16 bases between. Germline V gene sequence: CDR1 SQVTM, CDR2 ANQGSEA. The CDR3 loop is CSVEAAAPYYTF. As DNA, the CDR3 is TGCAGCGTTGAGGCTGCGGCCCCCTATTACACCTTC.

This clonotype was recorded at least ten times. The chain is built from TRBV20-1 and TRBJ2-7; weak D call: TRBD1 (7 bases). Trimming removed 3 bases at V and 3 bases at J, with 21 bases between. The germline V gene has CDR1 DFQATT and CDR2 SNEGSKA (reference sequence). CDR3 length: 16 residues. CDR3 in amino acids: CSARRNRGGNFYEQYF. The DNA of the CDR3 is TGCAGTGCTAGGAGGAACAGGGGAGGAAACTTCTACGAGCAGTACTTC.

This clonotype was observed many times. The chain links TRBV6-5 to TRBJ2-2; the D is unclear. The V and J ends lost 4 bases and 1 base respectively, with 7 bases between them. The CDR3 length is 14 residues. Germline lookup yields CDR1 MNHEY and CDR2 SVGAGI. The CDR3 region has the DNA TGTGCCAGCAGTTCCCGGTGGAACACCGGGGAGCTGTTTTTT. Encoded protein: CASSSRWNTGELFF.

This clonotype was picked up many times. The chain joins TRBV6-1 to TRBJ1-5; D is ambiguous. Germline V CDR1 and CDR2: MNHNS, SASEGT. Trimming cost V 2 bases and J 5 bases, with 7 bases left between them. CDR3 length equals 13 residues. The CDR3 DNA reads as TGTGCCAGCAGTGAATATGAGGATCAGCCCCAGCATTTT. Its protein is CASSEYEDQPQHF.